One sample yielded the 5 T cell receptor beta chains listed below, sequenced in a study of PD-1 blockade in mismatch repair-deficient tumors. Sequencing used immunoSEQ multiplex PCR; TCRdb keeps in-frame clones, though not all of them. This sample has some 120,000 clones, with 65% to 80% found just once. Sequences were derived from peripheral blood, sampled 60 weeks after starting pembrolizumab. The origin of the receptors is an adult with mismatch repair-deficient cancer.

This clone was counted once. The J gene is TRBJ1-2, the V gene TRBV29-1; TRBD1 might be the D (5 bases). Germline V CDR1 and CDR2: SQVTM, ANQGSEA. V gave up 8 bases and J gave up 1 base, with 20 bases separating them. CDR3 length: 15 amino acids. CDR3 bases: TGCAGCTCTGCGGACTTCAGGGAGATTAACTATGGCTACACCTTC. Translated: CSSADFREINYGYTF.

The genes are TRBV19 and TRBJ1-4; D is unclear. The CDR3 extends over 12 amino acids. CDR1 and CDR2 (germline): LNHDA, SQIVND (reference sequence). The V gene lost 6 bases and the J gene lost 5 bases, with 7 bases spanning the gap. The CDR3 loop is CASRGRNEKLFF. DNA for the CDR3: TGTGCCAGTAGGGGCAGGAATGAAAAACTGTTTTTT.

The rearrangement uses TRBV7-2 and TRBJ2-3, with D unclear. Germline CDR1 is SGHTA and CDR2 is FQGNSA. The CDR3 spans 14 residues. Trimming took off 5 bases at V and 4 bases at J, with 13 bases between the two ends. In DNA, the CDR3 is TGTGCCAGCAGCCGGAGATCCCCCCCAGATACGCAGTATTTT. Its protein is CASSRRSPPDTQYF.

The V and J genes are TRBV11-2 and TRBJ2-7; the D gene could be TRBD1 or TRBD2 (5 bases each). In germline, CDR1 is SGHAT, CDR2 FQNNGV. The CDR3 is made up of 15 amino acids. The V end lost 3 bases, the J end lost 2 bases, and 14 bases lay between the germline ends. CDR3 protein: CASSFPGRSPYEQYF. CDR3 DNA: TGTGCCAGCAGCTTTCCGGGACGGAGCCCCTACGAGCAGTACTTC.

Relative to its sample, this clone is medium-sized. The genes are TRBV5-8 and TRBJ2-7; D gene uncertain. The V and J ends lost 2 bases and 4 bases respectively, with 10 bases between them. The CDR3 loop spans 13 amino acids. Germline CDR1 is SGHTS and CDR2 is YDEGEE. The CDR3 spells CASSFEPRYEQYF. The CDR3 DNA sequence: TGTGCCAGCAGCTTTGAGCCCCGATACGAGCAGTACTTC.